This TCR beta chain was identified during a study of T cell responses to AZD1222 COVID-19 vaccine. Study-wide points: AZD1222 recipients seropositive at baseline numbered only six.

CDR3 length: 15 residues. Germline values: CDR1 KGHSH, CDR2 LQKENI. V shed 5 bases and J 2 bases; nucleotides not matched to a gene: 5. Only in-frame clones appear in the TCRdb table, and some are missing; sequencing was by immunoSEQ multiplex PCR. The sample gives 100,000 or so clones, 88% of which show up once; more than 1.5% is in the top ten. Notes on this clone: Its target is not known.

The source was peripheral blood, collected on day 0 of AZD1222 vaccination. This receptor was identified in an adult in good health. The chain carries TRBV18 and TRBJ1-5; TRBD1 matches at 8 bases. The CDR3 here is CASSSQDRGNQPQHF. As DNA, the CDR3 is TGTGCCAGCTCATCACAGGACAGGGGCAATCAGCCCCAGCATTTT. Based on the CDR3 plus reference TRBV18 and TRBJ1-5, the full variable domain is NAGVMQNPRHLVRRRGQEARLRCSPMKGHSHVYWYRQLPEEGLKFMVYLQKENIIDESGMPKERFSAEFPKEGPSILRIQQVVRGDSAAYFCASSSQDRGNQPQHFGDGTRLSIL.